A single sample gave rise to the 19 T cell receptor beta chains below, sequenced in a study of shared clonotypes between healthy human individuals (dated by TCRdb to 2019 to 2021). The library was built by means of the immunoSEQ multiplex PCR assay. In TCRdb, the immuneACCESS table is reduced to in-frame sequences with V and J assigned. These tables do not hold every clone; where another copy was compared, an unresolved V gene accounts for under half, and the others remain unexplained. This sample is represented by approximately 1.1 million clones; 78% of them were singletons. The ten top clones hold more than 0.5% of the sample. Sequenced input: memory CD4+ T cells from PBMCs. Sample cell subset or site, as interpreted from the label and publication: CD45RA-negative fraction. These receptor sequences come from a man aged 18 to 29 in good health. Some clones in this sample may be carry-over from other donors' samples.

This chain joins TRBV11-2 and TRBJ1-1; 10 nucleotides line up with TRBD1. From germline, CDR1 is SGHAT and CDR2 FQNNGV. CDR3 length: 15 residues. The J segment lost 2 bases and the V segment lost 5 bases, leaving 5 bases of the junction unmatched. The CDR3 nucleotides are TGTGCCAGCAGCCCCCGGACAGGGGGAAACACTGAAGCTTTCTTT. Residues: CASSPRTGGNTEAFF.

Only one count was recorded for this clone. The V call is TRBV5-4, the J call TRBJ1-2, with D unresolved. The V end was cut by 4 bases, the J end by 3 bases, with 16 bases between. CDR3 size: 15 residues. Germline-derived CDR1 and CDR2 are SGHNT and YYREEE (reference sequence). The CDR3 DNA reads as TGTGCCAGCAGCCCCCCCTCGGTCGGAGACTATGGCTACACCTTC. It codes for CASSPPSVGDYGYTF.

V is TRBV15 and J is TRBJ2-7; D is perhaps TRBD2 (5 bases). The CDR3 runs 15 residues. Germline V gene sequence: CDR1 LNHNV, CDR2 YYDKDF (reference sequence). The V end was cut by 5 bases, the J end by 0 bases, with 14 bases between. The CDR3 sequence is CATSFPMGSSYEQYF. CDR3 DNA sequence: TGTGCCACCAGCTTCCCCATGGGGAGCTCCTACGAGCAGTACTTC.

The sample holds a few counts of this clone. The rearrangement links TRBV5-1 to TRBJ2-3; D not resolved. Germline V CDR1 and CDR2: SGHRS, YFSETQ. Trimming removed 7 bases from V and 0 bases from J, with 15 bases in between. This CDR3 comprises 15 residues. CDR3 sequence: CASGQVPLSTDTQYF. CDR3 nucleotide sequence: TGCGCCAGCGGCCAAGTTCCCCTCAGCACAGATACGCAGTATTTT. Using reference TRBV5-1 and TRBJ2-3 for the parts outside the CDR3, the full variable domain is KAGVTQTPRYLIKTRGQQVTLSCSPISGHRSVSWYQQTPGQGLQFLFEYFSETQRNKGNFPGRFSGRQFSNSRSEMNVSTLELGDSALYLCASGQVPLSTDTQYFGPGTRLTVL.

This rearrangement joins TRBV7-9 to TRBJ1-1; TRBD1 might be the D (5 bases). The germline V and J ends were trimmed by 8 bases and 1 base, with 11 bases remaining between them. The CDR3 is 13 amino acids. Germline CDR1 SEHNR, CDR2 FQNEAQ (reference sequence). The CDR3 DNA sequence: TGTGCCAGCGGAAGACAGTCGAACACTGAAGCTTTCTTT. Translating gives CASGRQSNTEAFF.

Remarks on this clone: This same CDR3 is encoded by further DNA sequences in the sample. The chain is built from TRBV5-1 and TRBJ1-2; no clear D gene. CDR1 and CDR2 from the germline V gene are SGHRS and YFSETQ. The V end lost 0 bases, the J end lost 7 bases, and 10 bases lay between the germline ends. The CDR3 is 13 amino acids. The DNA for the CDR3 is TGCGCCAGCAGCTTGGCACCGGGCTCTGGCTACACCTTC. Protein: CASSLAPGSGYTF. Full variable domain (rest looked up from reference TRBV5-1 and TRBJ1-2): KAGVTQTPRYLIKTRGQQVTLSCSPISGHRSVSWYQQTPGQGLQFLFEYFSETQRNKGNFPGRFSGRQFSNSRSEMNVSTLELGDSALYLCASSLAPGSGYTFGSGTRLTVV.

The chain is built from TRBV7-3 and TRBJ2-3; the D gene is possibly TRBD2 (6 bases). The CDR3 covers 15 residues. Looked up from germline, CDR1 is SGHTA and CDR2 is FQGTGA. Trimming took off 3 bases at V and 2 bases at J, with 12 bases between the two ends. The CDR3 bases are TGTGCCAGCAGCTTGTTTGGGGGGACCACAGATACGCAGTATTTT. Its protein product is CASSLFGGTTDTQYF.

The chain links TRBV28 to TRBJ2-7; tentatively, D is TRBD2 (6 bases). The CDR3 length is 15 residues. Trimming removed 1 base at V and 0 bases at J, with 10 bases between. Germline loops: CDR1 MDHEN, CDR2 SYDVKM. This chain's CDR3 is CASSLSTGLSYEQYF. The CDR3 DNA reads TGTGCCAGCAGTTTATCGACGGGACTCTCCTACGAGCAGTACTTC.

The rearrangement uses TRBV11-3 and TRBJ1-1; TRBD1 might be the D (5 bases). The CDR3 totals 14 residues. Trimming pared 0 bases from V and 8 bases from J, leaving 13 bases between. From germline, CDR1 is SGHNT and CDR2 YENEEA. The CDR3 DNA sequence: TGTGCCAGCAGCTTAGACGCCGTGAGGACAGAAGCTTTCTTT. This gives the protein CASSLDAVRTEAFF.

The chain recombines TRBV10-3 with TRBJ2-2; 9 bases agree with TRBD2. The junction had 4 bases not matched to a gene; V was cut back by 8 bases and J by 3 bases. This CDR3 has 14 amino acids. Germline loops: CDR1 ENHRY, CDR2 SYGVKD. The CDR3 region has the DNA TGTGCCATCGCGGGAGGGCCCGACACCGGGGAGCTGTTTTTT. Amino acid sequence: CAIAGGPDTGELFF.

V is TRBV9 and J is TRBJ2-5; weak D call: TRBD1 (6 bases). The CDR3 totals 16 residues. The ends were cut back, 0 bases at V and 1 base at J, with 13 bases in the middle. CDR1 is SGDLS, CDR2 YYNGEE, per germline. CDR3 residues: CASSVVDGRGQETQYF. Here the CDR3 DNA reads TGTGCCAGCAGCGTAGTCGATGGCAGGGGCCAAGAGACCCAGTACTTC.

The chain links TRBV6-5 to TRBJ2-2; D remains ambiguous. The CDR3 loop spans 16 amino acids. Per the germline V gene, CDR1 is MNHEY and CDR2 is SVGAGI. Trimming removed 2 bases at V and 2 bases at J, with 12 bases between. CDR3 residues: CASSYQEQINTGELFF. The DNA for the CDR3 is TGTGCCAGCAGTTACCAAGAGCAGATAAACACCGGGGAGCTGTTTTTT.

The chain is built from TRBV6-5 and TRBJ2-3, with D possibly matching TRBD2 (5 bases). The germline V and J ends were trimmed by 7 bases and 6 bases, with 17 bases remaining between them. The CDR3 is 14 amino acids. Looked up from germline, CDR1 is MNHEY and CDR2 is SVGAGI. CDR3 region: CASTRAGFQDTQYF. The CDR3 coding sequence is TGTGCCAGCACGAGGGCCGGATTCCAGGATACGCAGTATTTT.

The chain combines TRBV29-1 with TRBJ2-2; 11 bases match TRBD2. The CDR3 covers 17 residues. The V and J ends lost 4 bases and 6 bases, in that order; junction bases with no gene match: 13. CDR1 and CDR2 (germline): SQVTM, ANQGSEA. As DNA, the CDR3 is TGCAGCGTTGCCACAGGGGCGCTAGCGGGAGGATCCGGGGAGCTGTTTTTT. This translates into CSVATGALAGGSGELFF.

This clone was counted only a few times. The V gene is TRBV7-9, the J gene TRBJ1-2; D gene unclear. Per germline, CDR1 SEHNR and CDR2 FQNEAQ (reference sequence). The CDR3 covers 13 residues. Trimming left V 1 base short and J 8 bases short, with 11 bases between. The CDR3 coding sequence is TGTGCCAGCAGCTTAGGAACGGGGAAAGGCTACACCTTC. Its protein is CASSLGTGKGYTF.

The V and J genes are TRBV7-6 and TRBJ2-7; 11 nucleotides match TRBD2. This CDR3 comprises 16 residues. Losses at the gene ends were 5 bases for V and 0 bases for J; bases not matched to a gene: 6. CDR1 SGHVS and CDR2 FNYEAQ come from the germline V gene. The CDR3 DNA is TGTGCCAGCAGCCAACTTACTAGCGGGAGCTCCTACGAGCAGTACTTC. Translating it yields CASSQLTSGSSYEQYF.

The chain couples TRBV29-1 to TRBJ2-3, with 10 bases lining up with TRBD1. The CDR3 runs 13 residues. Germline V gene data show CDR1 as SQVTM and CDR2 as ANQGSEA. With V trimmed by 5 bases and J by 7 bases, 6 bases remained unmatched. CDR3 sequence (DNA): TGCAGCGTTCGGGACAGGGGAAGAAATACGCAGTATTTT. Translated: CSVRDRGRNTQYF.

The chain employs TRBV18 and TRBJ2-1, with 9 bases fitting TRBD2. The germline CDR1 and CDR2 sequences are KGHSH and LQKENI. J lost 4 bases, V lost 0 bases, and 4 bases had no gene match. CDR3 size: 16 residues. The CDR3: CASSPPPAGGYNEQFF. The CDR3 coding sequence is TGTGCCAGCTCACCACCCCCCGCGGGAGGGTACAATGAGCAGTTCTTC.

The chain has TRBV4-1 and TRBJ2-5, with no clear D. V was clipped by 3 bases and J by 2 bases, with 10 bases between them. CDR3 length equals 14 residues. Germline CDR1 MGHRA, CDR2 YSYEKL. The CDR3 protein is CASSHLQNQETQYF. The CDR3 DNA is TGCGCCAGCAGCCATCTACAGAATCAAGAGACCCAGTACTTC.